The source of this TCR beta chain is a study of blood T cell repertoires in COVID-19. Study-level background: Samples representing acute and convalescent COVID-19 were sourced from the United States, Italy and Spain. The cDNA or gDNA used as material had been derived from T cells, B-cell-depleted T cells, or PBMCs.

Germline CDR1 reads SGHTA; CDR2 reads FQGNSA. The CDR3 contains 15 residues. V gave up 5 bases and J gave up 0 bases, with 11 bases separating them. This clone came up once. Profiling relied on immunoSEQ multiplex PCR, and the TCRdb table lists in-frame clones only, not all of them. The sample has some 150,000 clones; 70% to 90% are singletons. This chain joins TRBV7-2 and TRBJ1-3, with a possible D match to TRBD1 (6 bases). Sequenced material: PBMCs or T cells enriched from blood (not recorded which). This sequence was found in a woman aged 25 to 39 with acute COVID-19. The CDR3 sequence: CASSPGGGSGNTIYF. CDR3 sequence (DNA): TGTGCCAGCAGCCCGGGAGGGGGCTCTGGAAACACCATATATTTT.